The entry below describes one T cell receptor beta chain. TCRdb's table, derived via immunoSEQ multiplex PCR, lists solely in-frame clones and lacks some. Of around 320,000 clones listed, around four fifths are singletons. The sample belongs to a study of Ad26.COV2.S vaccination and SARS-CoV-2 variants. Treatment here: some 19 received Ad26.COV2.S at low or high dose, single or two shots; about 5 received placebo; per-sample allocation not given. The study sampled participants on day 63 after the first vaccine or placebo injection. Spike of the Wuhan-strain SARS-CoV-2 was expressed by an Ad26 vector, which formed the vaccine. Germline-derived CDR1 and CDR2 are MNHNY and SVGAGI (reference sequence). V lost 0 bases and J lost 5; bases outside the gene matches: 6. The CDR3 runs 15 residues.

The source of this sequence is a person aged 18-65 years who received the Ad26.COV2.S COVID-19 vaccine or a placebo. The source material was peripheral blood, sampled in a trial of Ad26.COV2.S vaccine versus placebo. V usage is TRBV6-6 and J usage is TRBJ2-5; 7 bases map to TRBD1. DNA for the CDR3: TGTGCCAGCAGTTACTCTGGACAGGCTTCGGAGACCCAGTACTTC. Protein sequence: CASSYSGQASETQYF.